This T cell receptor (beta chain) was found in a study of T cells after posttransplantation cyclophosphamide. Findings and limits, study-wide: Blood and skin or GI T cell repertoires showed limited TRB overlap.

A marrow graft followed busulfan-fludarabine conditioning, with cyclophosphamide on days +3 and +4. This clone was counted many times. What it binds is not known. V lost 5 bases and J 7 bases, leaving 15 bases between the germline ends. The germline V gene encodes CDR1 SGHRS and CDR2 YFSETQ. This CDR3 has 13 residues. TCRdb keeps only in-frame clones here, not all; method: immunoSEQ multiplex PCR. This sample comprises about 6,700 clones, none seen once only. The sample consisted of PBMCs, taken after an allogeneic stem cell transplant with post-transplant cyclophosphamide. This sequence joins TRBV5-1 and TRBJ1-1; tentative D call: TRBD1 (6 bases). The receptor comes from a young adult male patient who received an allogeneic stem cell transplant from an unrelated donor, was CMV-positive, and had acute and chronic GVHD. Certain T cells may be donor cells from the graft. This CDR3 is CASRQGMEVEAFF. The CDR3 coding sequence is TGCGCCAGCAGACAGGGCATGGAGGTTGAAGCTTTCTTT.